The source of this T cell receptor beta chain is a study of T cells expressing NK-cell markers. TCRdb re-called the 5' RACE reads, yielding one record per CDR3 amino acid sequence without DNA. This sample's table reports over 100,000 distinct CDR3 sequences. Germline V gives CDR1 MDHEN, CDR2 SYDVKM. This CDR3 has 14 residues. The V gene is TRBV28, the J gene TRBJ2-5; without DNA, the TCRdb call of TRBD1 cannot be checked. Sequenced input: blood T cells: a sorted CD56 or NKG2C T cell subset, CD4+ or CD8+ T cells, or bulk PBMC T cells (not recorded which). The clonotype comes from a woman aged 18 to 75 in good health. The CDR3 spells CASTNGAWVGTQYF.